The clone carrying this TCR beta chain turned up a few times. What it recognizes is unknown. This entry belongs to a study of a mutant IDH1 vaccine in newly diagnosed glioma. Study information: Patients were started on vaccination 4-6 weeks after radiotherapy alone, or with temozolomide cycles.

Indicated time point: week 5, during vaccination. Doses of 300 ug of mutant IDH1 20-mer peptide were given with topical imiquimod. New WHO grade 3 or 4 astrocytomas that were IDH1-mutant and ATRX-lost had been found in donors. Study-level results: Variations in leading peripheral T cell clonotypes appeared to have no connection with pseudoprogression.

Only in-frame clones appear in the TCRdb table, and some are missing; sequencing was by immunoSEQ multiplex PCR. The repertoire holds tens of thousands of clones, roughly three quarters seen once, with roughly 7% in the top ten. This TCR was recovered from a man between 35 and 55 years old with glioma. Some clones in this sample may be carry-over from other donors' samples. The sequenced sample was PBMCs, obtained from a glioma patient whose treatment included an IDH1 peptide vaccine.

The CDR3 here is CASSHLPSGGYEQYF. CDR3 sequence (DNA): TGTGCCAGCAGCCACCTCCCGAGCGGGGGCTACGAGCAGTACTTC. The genes are TRBV9 and TRBJ2-7; 8 nucleotides agree with TRBD2. The V gene's germline CDR1 is SGDLS and CDR2 YYNGEE. Trimming took 4 bases from V and 3 from J; bases not matched to a gene: 9. The CDR3 runs 15 residues.